This T cell receptor beta chain was captured in a study of T cells in Graves' hyperthyroidism and ophthalmopathy. Study-level points and caveats: The model's output predicted ophthalmopathy at a median of 6.5 months prior to onset. Most expanded thyroid clonotypes above 0.001 recurred in blood. Ophthalmopathy could be told apart from stable hyperthyroidism with a 13 V-J model.

Authors of the study amplified TCR beta CDR3 regions from RNA transcripts. TCR CDR3 underwent first-round RT-PCR with the HTBI primer set. One entry per CDR3 protein results from TCRdb running MiXCR on the multiplex PCR reads. The profile covers a few hundred thousand distinct CDR3 sequences, with 46% appearing a single time and approximately 44% taken by the ten largest. The germline V and J ends were trimmed by 1 base and 0 bases, with 13 bases remaining between them. Germline CDR1 is SGHVS and CDR2 is FNYEAQ. This CDR3 has 16 residues. Orbital computed tomography and thyroid ultrasound, together with serum TRAb and thyroxine and clinical symptoms, were used for diagnoses. Worth noting for this clonotype: As yet, its antigen is unknown.

The chain is built from TRBV7-6 and TRBJ2-7; D may be TRBD1 or TRBD2 (5 bases each). This clonotype was obtained from an adult woman with Graves' disease, either hyperthyroidism or ophthalmopathy (not recorded which). The sample consisted of peripheral blood or thyroid tissue (not recorded which). The CDR3 protein is CASSLGLAGSSYEQYF. The CDR3 DNA reads TGTGCCAGCAGCTTAGGTTTGGCAGGGAGCTCCTACGAGCAGTACTTC.